This TCR beta chain was captured by sequencing in a study of HIV-infected patients and healthy controls. Germline loops: CDR1 LNHDA, CDR2 SQIVND (reference sequence). Trimming pared 9 bases from V and 4 bases from J, leaving 22 bases between. This CDR3 region has 16 residues. Around 450 ng RNA was reverse transcribed with alpha and beta constant-region primers. Using multiplexing indices, alpha and beta chain libraries were generated apart by chain-specific third strand synthesis. TCRdb re-called the 5' RACE reads through MiXCR, storing one row per CDR3 protein. The table has 8,000 to 9,000 distinct CDR3 sequences, over 7.5% seen once; the top ten hold about 10%. In its sample, this clonotype was seen many times. Roughly three months, about 14 weeks, into antiretroviral therapy, follow-up blood was collected. All unsorted peripheral T cells were captured because whole blood was used without fractionation.

The chain uses TRBV19 and TRBJ2-1; perhaps TRBD2 as D (6 bases). The receptor comes from an adult with HIV infection. Sequencing was performed on blood, taken during antiretroviral therapy. The CDR3 coding sequence is TGTGCCAGCAACCCTGGTCTACTAGCCGGGTACAATGAGCAGTTCTTC. This gives the protein CASNPGLLAGYNEQFF.